The subject of this entry is one T cell receptor (beta chain). Antigen: not known. This entry belongs to a study of regulatory and conventional T cells in RAG deficiency. General study findings and limits: Omenn syndrome and CID/AS patients had roughly 100-fold fewer unique Treg TCR beta sequences, versus around 10-fold elsewhere. Sorted Omenn CD25-high CD127-low cells may not be bona fide Tregs. Patient subsets had shorter CDR3s; Omenn Treg-Tconv overlap exceeded 75%.

TCRdb keeps only in-frame clones here, not all; method: immunoSEQ multiplex PCR. The profile shows around 37,000 clones, approximately 90% of them singletons. The germline V gene has CDR1 SGHRS and CDR2 YFSETQ. The CDR3 totals 15 residues. Trimming removed 6 bases at V and 6 bases at J, with 19 bases between. The same sample was also used in a study of regulatory T cells. This second study says: The PCR used 52 TRBV and 13 TRBJ primers. Patient repertoires had restricted TRB V-J pairs and skewed V and J usage, most in Tregs.

The V and J genes are TRBV5-1 and TRBJ2-1, with D perhaps TRBD1 (6 bases). The clonotype comes from a human donor in good health. The sample taken for sequencing was CD8+ T cells sorted from blood. The CDR3 reads CASNGGSGGVNEQFF. The CDR3 region has the DNA TGCGCCAGCAATGGGGGCTCCGGAGGAGTCAATGAGCAGTTCTTC.